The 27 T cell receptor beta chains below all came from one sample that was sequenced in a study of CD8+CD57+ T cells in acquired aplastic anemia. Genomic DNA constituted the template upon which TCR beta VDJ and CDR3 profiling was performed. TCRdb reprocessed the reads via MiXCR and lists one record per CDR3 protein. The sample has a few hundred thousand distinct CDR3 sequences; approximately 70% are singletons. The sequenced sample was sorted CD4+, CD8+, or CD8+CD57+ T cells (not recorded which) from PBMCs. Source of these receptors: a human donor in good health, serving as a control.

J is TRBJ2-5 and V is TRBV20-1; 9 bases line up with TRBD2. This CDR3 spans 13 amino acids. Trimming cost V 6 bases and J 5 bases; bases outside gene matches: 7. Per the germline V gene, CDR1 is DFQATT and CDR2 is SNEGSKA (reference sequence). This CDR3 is CSATLAGMETQYF. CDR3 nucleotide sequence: TGCAGTGCCACGCTAGCGGGAATGGAGACCCAGTACTTC.

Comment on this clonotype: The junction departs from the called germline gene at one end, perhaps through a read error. CDR3 sequence: CASSLGSALSYGYTF. Written as DNA, the CDR3 is TGTGCCAGCAGCTTAGGGTCCGCACTCTCCTATGGCTACACCTTC. The chain has TRBV5-1 and TRBJ1-2, with D hard to call. The CDR3 consists of 15 residues. CDR1 and CDR2 from the germline V gene are SGHRS and YFSETQ.

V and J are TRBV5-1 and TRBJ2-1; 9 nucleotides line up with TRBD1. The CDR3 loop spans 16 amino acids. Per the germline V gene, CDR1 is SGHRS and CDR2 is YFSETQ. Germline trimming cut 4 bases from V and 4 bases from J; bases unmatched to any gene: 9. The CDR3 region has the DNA TGCGCCAGCAGCATAGACAGGGGGACTGATTACAATGAGCAGTTCTTC. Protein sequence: CASSIDRGTDYNEQFF.

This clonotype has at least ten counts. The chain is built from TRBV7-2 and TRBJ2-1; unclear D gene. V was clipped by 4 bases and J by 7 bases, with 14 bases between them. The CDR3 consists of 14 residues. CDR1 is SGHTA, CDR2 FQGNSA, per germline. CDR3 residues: CASSSDSSVNEQFF. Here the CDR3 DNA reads TGTGCCAGCAGCTCCGACTCTAGTGTTAATGAGCAGTTCTTC.

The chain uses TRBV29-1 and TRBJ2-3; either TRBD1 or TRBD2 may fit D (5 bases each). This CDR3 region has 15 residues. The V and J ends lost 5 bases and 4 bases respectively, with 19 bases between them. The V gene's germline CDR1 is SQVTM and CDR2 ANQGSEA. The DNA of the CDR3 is TGCAGCGTTCGGGGCGGTTTTCTTCTGCCAGATACGCAGTATTTT. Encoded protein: CSVRGGFLLPDTQYF.

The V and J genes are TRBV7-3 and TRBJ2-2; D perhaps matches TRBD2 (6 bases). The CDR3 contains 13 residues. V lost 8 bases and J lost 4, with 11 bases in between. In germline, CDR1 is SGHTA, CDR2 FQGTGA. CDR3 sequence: CASGGGSTGELFF. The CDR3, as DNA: TGTGCCAGCGGGGGAGGATCCACCGGGGAGCTGTTTTTT.

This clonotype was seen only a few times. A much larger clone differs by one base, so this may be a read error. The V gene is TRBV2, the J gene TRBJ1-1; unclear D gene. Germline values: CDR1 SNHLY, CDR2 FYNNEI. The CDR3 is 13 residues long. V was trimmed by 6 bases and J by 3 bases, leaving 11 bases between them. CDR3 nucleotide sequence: TGTGCCAGCAGATTCCAGGAGGACACTGAAGCTTTCTTT. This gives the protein CASRFQEDTEAFF. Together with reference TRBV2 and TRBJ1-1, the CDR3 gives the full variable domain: EPEVTQTPSHQVTQMGQEVILRCVPISNHLYFYWYRQILGQKVEFLVSFYNNEISEKSEIFDDQFSVERPDGSNFTLKIRSTKLEDSAMYFCASRFQEDTEAFFGQGTRLTVV.

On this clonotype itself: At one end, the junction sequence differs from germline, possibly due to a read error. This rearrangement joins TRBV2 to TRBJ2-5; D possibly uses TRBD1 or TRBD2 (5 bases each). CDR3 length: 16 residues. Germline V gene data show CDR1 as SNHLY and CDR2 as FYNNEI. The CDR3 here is CASSRLADITGELLFF. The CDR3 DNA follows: TGTGCCAGCAGCCGTCTGGCGGACATCACCGGGGAGCTGCTGTTTTTC.

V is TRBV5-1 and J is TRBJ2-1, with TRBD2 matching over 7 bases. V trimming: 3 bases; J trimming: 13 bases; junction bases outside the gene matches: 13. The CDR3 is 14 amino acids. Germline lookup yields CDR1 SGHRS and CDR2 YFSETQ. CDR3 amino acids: CASSWTSGGETQFF. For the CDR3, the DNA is TGCGCCAGCAGCTGGACTAGTGGCGGAGAGACCCAGTTCTTC.

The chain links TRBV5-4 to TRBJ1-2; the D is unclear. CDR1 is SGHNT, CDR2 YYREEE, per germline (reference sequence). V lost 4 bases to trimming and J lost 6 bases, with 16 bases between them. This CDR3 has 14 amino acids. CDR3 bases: TGTGCCAGCAGCCGCGGAACAGTTATCCATGGCTACACCTTC. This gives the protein CASSRGTVIHGYTF.

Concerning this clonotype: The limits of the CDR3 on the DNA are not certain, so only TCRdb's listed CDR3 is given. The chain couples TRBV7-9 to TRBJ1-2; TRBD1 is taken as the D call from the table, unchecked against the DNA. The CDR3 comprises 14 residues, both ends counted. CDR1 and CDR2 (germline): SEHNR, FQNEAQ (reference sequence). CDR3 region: CASSTGGLGYTFAF.

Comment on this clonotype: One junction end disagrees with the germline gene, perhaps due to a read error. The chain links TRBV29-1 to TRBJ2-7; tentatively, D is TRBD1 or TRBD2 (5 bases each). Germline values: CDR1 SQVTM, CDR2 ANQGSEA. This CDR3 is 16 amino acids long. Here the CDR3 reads CSVVGDSQIEGYAQYF. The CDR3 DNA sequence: TGCAGCGTTGTAGGTGACAGCCAAATTGAGGGCTACGCGCAGTACTTC.

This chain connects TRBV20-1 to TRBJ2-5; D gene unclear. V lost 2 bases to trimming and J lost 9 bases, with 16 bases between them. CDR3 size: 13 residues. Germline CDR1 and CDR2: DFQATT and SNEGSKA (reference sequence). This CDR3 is CSARWAANYAQYF. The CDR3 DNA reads TGCAGTGCTAGATGGGCGGCTAACTATGCCCAGTACTTC.

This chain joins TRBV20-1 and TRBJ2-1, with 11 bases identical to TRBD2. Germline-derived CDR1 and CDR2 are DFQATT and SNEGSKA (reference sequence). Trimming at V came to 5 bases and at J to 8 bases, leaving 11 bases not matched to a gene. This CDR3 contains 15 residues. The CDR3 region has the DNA TGCAGTGCTCGAGTCTCGGGACTAGCGGTGCATGAGCAGTTCTTC. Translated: CSARVSGLAVHEQFF.

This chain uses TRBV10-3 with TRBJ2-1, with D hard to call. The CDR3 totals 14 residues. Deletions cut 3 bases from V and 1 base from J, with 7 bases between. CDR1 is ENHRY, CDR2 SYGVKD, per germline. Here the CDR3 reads CAISEGGSYNEQFF. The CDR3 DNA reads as TGTGCCATCAGTGAAGGTGGGTCCTACAATGAGCAGTTCTTC.

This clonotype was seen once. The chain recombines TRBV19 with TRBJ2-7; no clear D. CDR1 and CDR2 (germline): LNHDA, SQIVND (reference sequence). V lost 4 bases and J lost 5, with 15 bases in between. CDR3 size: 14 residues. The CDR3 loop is CASSTNPAADEQYF. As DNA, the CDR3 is TGTGCCAGTAGTACCAACCCCGCCGCAGACGAGCAGTACTTC.

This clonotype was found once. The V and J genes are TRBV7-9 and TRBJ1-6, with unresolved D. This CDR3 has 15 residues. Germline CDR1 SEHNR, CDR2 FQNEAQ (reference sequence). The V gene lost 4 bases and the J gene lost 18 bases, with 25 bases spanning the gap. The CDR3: CASSSETSGGEQYHF. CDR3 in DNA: TGTGCCAGCAGCTCGGAGACTAGTGGAGGCGAGCAGTACCACTTT.

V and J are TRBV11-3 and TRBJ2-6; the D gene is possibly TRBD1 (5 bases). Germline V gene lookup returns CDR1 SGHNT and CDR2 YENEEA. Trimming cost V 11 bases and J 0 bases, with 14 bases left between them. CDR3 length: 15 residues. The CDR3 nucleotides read TGTGCCTCTTCAGGGCTGTGCTCTGGGGCCAACGTCCTGACTTTC. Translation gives CASSGLCSGANVLTF.

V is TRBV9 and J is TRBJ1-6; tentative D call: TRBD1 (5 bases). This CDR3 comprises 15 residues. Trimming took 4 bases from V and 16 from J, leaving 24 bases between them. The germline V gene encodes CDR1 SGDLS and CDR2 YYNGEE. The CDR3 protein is CASSFLAGTNEKLHF. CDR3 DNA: TGTGCCAGCAGCTTCCTGGCAGGGACGAATGAAAAACTCCACTTT.

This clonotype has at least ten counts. The CDR3 loop is CASSLTSGVYEQYF. CDR3 bases: TGTGCCAGCAGCTTAACTAGCGGGGTTTACGAGCAGTACTTC. This rearrangement joins TRBV5-8 to TRBJ2-7; TRBD2 agrees at 10 bases. V lost 2 bases to trimming and J lost 4 bases; unmatched junction nucleotides: 3. Germline V gene sequence: CDR1 SGHTS, CDR2 YDEGEE. The CDR3 has 14 amino acids.

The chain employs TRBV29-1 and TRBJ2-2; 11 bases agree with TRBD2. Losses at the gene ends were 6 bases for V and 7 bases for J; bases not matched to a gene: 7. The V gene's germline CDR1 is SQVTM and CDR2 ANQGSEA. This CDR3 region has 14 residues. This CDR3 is CSVVTSGSFGELFF. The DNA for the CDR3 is TGCAGCGTGGTCACTAGCGGGAGCTTCGGGGAGCTGTTTTTT.

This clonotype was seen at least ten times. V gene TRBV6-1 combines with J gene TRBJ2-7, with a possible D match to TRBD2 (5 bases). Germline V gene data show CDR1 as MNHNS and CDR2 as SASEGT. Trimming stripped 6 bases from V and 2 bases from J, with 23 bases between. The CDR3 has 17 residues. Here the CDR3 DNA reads TGTGCCAGCAGGCGGAGGTCGTTCCCTTCAAATACCTACGAGCAGTACTTC. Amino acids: CASRRRSFPSNTYEQYF.

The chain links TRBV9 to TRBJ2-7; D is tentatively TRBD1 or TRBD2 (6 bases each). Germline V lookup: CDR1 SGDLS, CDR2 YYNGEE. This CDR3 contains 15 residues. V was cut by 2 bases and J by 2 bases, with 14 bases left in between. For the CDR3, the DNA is TGTGCCAGCAGCGTGGGGGGCTCCCCTCCCTACGAGCAGTACTTC. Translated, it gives CASSVGGSPPYEQYF.

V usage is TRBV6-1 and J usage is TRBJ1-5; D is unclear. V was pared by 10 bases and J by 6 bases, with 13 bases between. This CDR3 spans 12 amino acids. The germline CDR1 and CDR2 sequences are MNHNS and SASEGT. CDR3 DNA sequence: TGTGCCACCCCGCTAGGTCGTCAGCCCCAGCATTTT. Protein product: CATPLGRQPQHF.

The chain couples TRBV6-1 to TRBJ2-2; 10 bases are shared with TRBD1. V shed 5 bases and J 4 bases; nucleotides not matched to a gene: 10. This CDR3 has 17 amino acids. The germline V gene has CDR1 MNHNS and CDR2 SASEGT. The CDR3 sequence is CASSSGTGDRGTGELFF. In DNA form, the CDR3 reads TGTGCCAGCAGTTCCGGGACAGGGGACCGAGGCACCGGGGAGCTGTTTTTT.

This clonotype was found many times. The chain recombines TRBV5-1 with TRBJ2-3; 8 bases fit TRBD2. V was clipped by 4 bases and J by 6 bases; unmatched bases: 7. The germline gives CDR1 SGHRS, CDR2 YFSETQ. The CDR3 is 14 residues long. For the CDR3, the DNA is TGCGCCAGCAGCGAGGCGGGGGGATGGGATACGCAGTATTTT. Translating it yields CASSEAGGWDTQYF. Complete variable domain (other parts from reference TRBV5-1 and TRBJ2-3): KAGVTQTPRYLIKTRGQQVTLSCSPISGHRSVSWYQQTPGQGLQFLFEYFSETQRNKGNFPGRFSGRQFSNSRSEMNVSTLELGDSALYLCASSEAGGWDTQYFGPGTRLTVL.

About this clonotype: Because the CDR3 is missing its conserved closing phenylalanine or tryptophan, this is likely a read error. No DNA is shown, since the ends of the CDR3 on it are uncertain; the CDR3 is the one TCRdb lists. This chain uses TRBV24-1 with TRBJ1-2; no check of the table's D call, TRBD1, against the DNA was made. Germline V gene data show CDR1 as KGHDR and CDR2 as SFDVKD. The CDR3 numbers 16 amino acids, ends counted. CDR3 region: CATSDPPGVDSYTFGS.